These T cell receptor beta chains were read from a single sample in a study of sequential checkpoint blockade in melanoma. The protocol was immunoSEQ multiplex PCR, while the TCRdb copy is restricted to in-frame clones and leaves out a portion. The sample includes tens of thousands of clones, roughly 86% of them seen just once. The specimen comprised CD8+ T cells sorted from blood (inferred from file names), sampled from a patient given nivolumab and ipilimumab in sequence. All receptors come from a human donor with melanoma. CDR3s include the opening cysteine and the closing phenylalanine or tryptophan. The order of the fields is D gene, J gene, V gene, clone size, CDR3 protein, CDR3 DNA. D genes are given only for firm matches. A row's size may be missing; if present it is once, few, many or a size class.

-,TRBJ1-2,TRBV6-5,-,CASSFGGYNYGYTF,TGTGCCAGCAGTTTCGGGGGATACAACTATGGCTACACCTTC
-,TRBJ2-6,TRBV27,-,CASRGGTGVYSGANVLTF,TGTGCCAGCAGGGGGGGGACAGGAGTGTACTCTGGGGCCAACGTCCTGACTTTC
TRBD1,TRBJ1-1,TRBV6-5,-,CASSYSGTGENTEAFF,TGTGCCAGCAGTTACTCGGGGACAGGGGAGAACACTGAAGCTTTCTTT
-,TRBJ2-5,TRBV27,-,CASSSVGGAPQETQYF,TGTGCCAGCAGTTCTGTTGGGGGCGCCCCCCAAGAGACCCAGTACTTC
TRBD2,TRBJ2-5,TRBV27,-,CASSSSASGGHQETQYF,TGTGCCAGCAGCTCAAGCGCTAGCGGGGGACACCAAGAGACCCAGTACTTC
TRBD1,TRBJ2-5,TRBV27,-,CASSQTGGSETQYF,TGTGCCAGCAGCCAGACAGGGGGCTCAGAGACCCAGTACTTC
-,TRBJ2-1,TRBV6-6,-,CASSYGAITLNEQFF,TGTGCCAGCAGTTACGGGGCTATTACTCTCAATGAGCAGTTCTTC
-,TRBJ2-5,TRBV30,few,CAWSLAWGETQYF,TGTGCCTGGAGTCTAGCGTGGGGAGAGACCCAGTACTTC
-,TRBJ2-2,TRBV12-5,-,CASGLHTNTGELFF,TGTGCTAGTGGTTTACACACGAACACCGGGGAGCTGTTTTTT
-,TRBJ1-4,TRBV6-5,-,CASRTNEKLFF,TGTGCCAGCAGGACAAATGAAAAACTGTTTTTT
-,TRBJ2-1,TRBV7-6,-,CASSLVAGDEQFF,TGTGCCAGCAGCTTAGTGGCAGGGGATGAGCAGTTCTTC
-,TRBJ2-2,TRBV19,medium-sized,CASNTGYRGGELFF,TGTGCCAGTAATACGGGGTATCGTGGCGGGGAGCTGTTTTTT
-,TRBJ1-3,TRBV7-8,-,CASTWAGGNTIYF,TGTGCCAGCACATGGGCGGGAGGAAACACCATATATTTT
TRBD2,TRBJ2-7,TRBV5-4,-,CASSSGLASYEQYF,TGTGCCAGCAGCTCGGGACTAGCTTCCTACGAGCAGTACTTC
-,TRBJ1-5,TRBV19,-,CASSIGTRGNQPQHF,TGTGCCAGTAGTATAGGAACTCGTGGCAATCAGCCCCAGCATTTT
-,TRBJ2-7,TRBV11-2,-,CASSFGSYEQYF,TGTGCCAGCAGCTTCGGGTCCTACGAGCAGTACTTC
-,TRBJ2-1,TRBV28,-,CASSLRYIAEGASYNEQFF,TGTGCCAGCAGCTTGAGGTATATAGCGGAAGGGGCCTCCTACAATGAGCAGTTCTTC
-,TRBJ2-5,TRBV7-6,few,CASSTRQAQRETQYF,TGTGCCAGCAGCACCCGACAGGCTCAGCGGGAGACCCAGTACTTC
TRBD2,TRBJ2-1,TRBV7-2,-,CASSLARGLAGVGFDEQFF,TGTGCCAGCAGCTTAGCAAGGGGACTAGCGGGAGTCGGGTTCGATGAGCAGTTCTTC
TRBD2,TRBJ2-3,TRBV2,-,CASPPGGLAGGPHF,TGTGCCAGCCCCCCTGGGGGACTAGCGGGCGGCCCACATTTT
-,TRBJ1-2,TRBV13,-,CASSNSFSGYTF,TGTGCCAGCAGCAACAGTTTCAGTGGCTACACCTTC
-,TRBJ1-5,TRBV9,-,CASSVGGGNQPQHF,TGTGCCAGCAGCGTAGGGGGGGGCAATCAGCCCCAGCATTTT
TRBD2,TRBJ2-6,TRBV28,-,CASSFSGGTISGANVLTF,TGTGCCAGCAGTTTCAGCGGGGGGACAATCTCTGGGGCCAACGTCCTGACTTTC
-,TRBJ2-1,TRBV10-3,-,CAISESEGTYDNEQFF,TGTGCCATCAGTGAGTCCGAGGGGACTTATGACAATGAGCAGTTCTTC
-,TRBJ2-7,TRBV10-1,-,CASSEPGTPYEQYF,TGCGCCAGCAGTGAACCCGGGACTCCCTACGAGCAGTACTTC
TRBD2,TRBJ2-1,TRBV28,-,CAADGGSNEQFF,TGTGCCGCCGACGGGGGGTCCAATGAGCAGTTCTTC
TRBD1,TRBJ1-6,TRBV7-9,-,CASSLVLGQNSPLHF,TGTGCCAGCAGCTTAGTCCTGGGACAGAATTCACCCCTCCACTTT
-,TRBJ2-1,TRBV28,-,CASSPYNEQFF,TGTGCCAGCAGTCCTTACAATGAGCAGTTCTTC
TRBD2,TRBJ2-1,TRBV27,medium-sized,CASSSGRLAGYNEQFF,TGTGCCAGCAGTTCTGGCCGGCTAGCGGGATACAATGAGCAGTTCTTC
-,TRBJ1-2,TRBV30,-,CAWSYEGNYGYTF,TGTGCCTGGAGCTATGAGGGCAACTATGGCTACACCTTC
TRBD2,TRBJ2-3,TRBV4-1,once,CASSQDRAGADTQYF,TGCGCCAGCAGCCAAGATCGGGCGGGAGCAGATACGCAGTATTTT
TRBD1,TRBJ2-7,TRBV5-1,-,CASSLATGAHEQYF,TGCGCCAGCAGCTTGGCGACAGGGGCCCACGAGCAGTACTTC
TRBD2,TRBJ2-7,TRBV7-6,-,CASSLGTSTYEQYF,TGTGCCAGCAGCTTGGGGACTAGCACCTACGAGCAGTACTTC
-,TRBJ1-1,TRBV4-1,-,CASSQVRRDTEAFF,TGCGCCAGCAGCCAAGTGCGGCGGGACACTGAAGCTTTCTTT
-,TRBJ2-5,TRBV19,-,CASSPLSGGAIIETQYF,TGTGCCAGTAGCCCCCTAAGTGGGGGGGCTATAATCGAGACCCAGTACTTC
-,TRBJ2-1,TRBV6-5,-,CASSTGLSHNEQFF,TGTGCCAGCAGTACGGGACTCTCGCACAATGAGCAGTTCTTC
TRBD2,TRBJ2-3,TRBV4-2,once,CASSQIELAGMDTQYF,TGTGCCAGCAGCCAAATTGAACTAGCGGGGATGGATACGCAGTATTTT
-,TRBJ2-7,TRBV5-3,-,CARSLRPGPPKAGYEQYF,TGTGCCAGAAGCTTGCGCCCGGGACCCCCCAAAGCGGGCTACGAGCAGTACTTC
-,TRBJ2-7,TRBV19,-,CASSYFLQGTYEQYF,TGTGCCAGTAGTTACTTCCTACAGGGAACGTACGAGCAGTACTTC
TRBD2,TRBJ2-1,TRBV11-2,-,CASSGTSGINEQFF,TGTGCCAGCAGCGGGACTAGCGGGATCAATGAGCAGTTCTTC
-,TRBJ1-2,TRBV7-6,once,CASSFPSSYGYTF,TGTGCCAGCAGCTTCCCCTCCAGCTATGGCTACACCTTC
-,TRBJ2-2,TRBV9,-,CASSETGNTGELFF,TGTGCCAGCAGCGAGACAGGGAACACCGGGGAGCTGTTTTTT
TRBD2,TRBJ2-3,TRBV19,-,CASSIGTRGIETQYF,TGTGCCAGTAGTATCGGGACTAGGGGGATAGAGACGCAGTATTTT
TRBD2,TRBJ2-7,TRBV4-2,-,CASSQELAGETYEQYF,TGTGCCAGCAGCCAAGAACTAGCGGGGGAGACCTACGAGCAGTACTTC
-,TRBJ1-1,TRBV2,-,CASRAPWNTEAFF,TGTGCCAGCAGGGCCCCTTGGAACACTGAAGCTTTCTTT
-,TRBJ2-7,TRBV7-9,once,CASSSEVAGRPYEQYF,TGTGCCAGCAGCTCCGAAGTTGCGGGCAGACCCTACGAGCAGTACTTC
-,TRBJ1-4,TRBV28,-,CASSQVRGEEKLFF,TGTGCCAGCAGTCAGGTCAGGGGCGAGGAAAAACTGTTTTTT
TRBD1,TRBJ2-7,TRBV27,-,CASKLQGARYEQYF,TGTGCCAGCAAACTACAGGGGGCGAGGTACGAGCAGTACTTC
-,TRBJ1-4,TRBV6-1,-,CASSEETVMATNEKLFF,TGTGCCAGCAGTGAAGAGACAGTCATGGCAACTAATGAAAAACTGTTTTTT
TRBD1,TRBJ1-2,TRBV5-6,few,CASSLWAEWDRGGYTF,TGTGCCAGCAGCCTGTGGGCCGAGTGGGACAGGGGTGGCTACACCTTC